The next 5 T cell receptor beta chains were all read from a single sample in a study of blood T cell repertoires in COVID-19. Here immunoSEQ multiplex PCR was the method, and the copy in TCRdb shows in-frame clones only, minus some. This table has 250,000 to 300,000 clones, approximately 91% appearing once. The sequencing sample was made of peripheral blood. The receptor set was obtained from a man between 45 and 60 years old with acute or convalescent COVID-19.

The chain carries TRBV19 and TRBJ2-3, with D possibly TRBD2 on 6 matching bases. From germline, CDR1 is LNHDA and CDR2 SQIVND (reference sequence). The CDR3 sequence is 14 residues long. The ends were cut back, 4 bases at V and 0 bases at J, with 8 bases in the middle. CDR3 DNA sequence: TGTGCCAGTAGTACGGGGACTAGCACAGATACGCAGTATTTT. It is translated as CASSTGTSTDTQYF.

This clone showed up just once. The chain carries TRBV19 and TRBJ1-1; a weak D match, TRBD1 (6 bases). Trimming removed 5 bases at V and 5 bases at J, with 21 bases between. The germline V gene has CDR1 LNHDA and CDR2 SQIVND (reference sequence). The CDR3 covers 16 residues. This chain's CDR3 is CASSLMNRELTTEAFF. The CDR3 nucleotides read TGTGCCAGTAGTCTGATGAACAGGGAGCTAACAACTGAAGCTTTCTTT.

This chain connects TRBV7-3 to TRBJ1-1; D gene unclear. Trimming took 5 bases from V and 3 from J, leaving 10 bases between them. Germline loops: CDR1 SGHTA, CDR2 FQGTGA. The CDR3 length is 13 residues. CDR3 region: CASSPERDTEAFF. DNA of the CDR3: TGTGCCAGCAGCCCTGAGAGAGACACTGAAGCTTTCTTT. Based on the CDR3 plus reference TRBV7-3 and TRBJ1-1, the full variable domain is GAGVSQTPSNKVTEKGKYVELRCDPISGHTALYWYRQSLGQGPEFLIYFQGTGAADDSGLPNDRFFAVRPEGSVSTLKIQRTERGDSAVYLCASSPERDTEAFFGQGTRLTVV.

This chain joins TRBV2 and TRBJ1-2; D is ambiguous. Germline values: CDR1 SNHLY, CDR2 FYNNEI. V was trimmed by 4 bases and J by 6 bases, leaving 15 bases between them. This CDR3 has 14 residues. CDR3 nucleotide sequence: TGTGCCAGCAGTGGGGAGGCCCTAAGGGATGGCTACACCTTC. It yields the protein CASSGEALRDGYTF.

This rearrangement joins TRBV29-1 to TRBJ2-6; 7 bases align to TRBD1. The germline gives CDR1 SQVTM, CDR2 ANQGSEA. CDR3 length: 18 residues. V lost 4 bases, J lost 0 bases, and 12 bases stayed unmatched. The CDR3 protein is CSVAQDRDVFSGANVLTF. CDR3 nucleotide sequence: TGCAGCGTTGCCCAAGACAGGGATGTCTTCTCTGGGGCCAACGTCCTGACTTTC.